These T cell receptor beta chains were read from a single sample in a study of blood T cells in healthy people across ages. Via MiXCR, TCRdb re-called the 5' RACE reads, giving one row per CDR3 protein. In the table there are 750,000 or so distinct CDR3 sequences, more than 20% of which are singletons. The sample was also reused in another study, on T cells of mothers and their children.

Specimen: blood. The receptors were gathered from a boy between 10 and 17 years old in good health. CDR3s include the opening cysteine and the closing phenylalanine or tryptophan. Fields, in order: V gene, clone size, CDR3 protein. Clone size is stated in some rows and not others, as once, few, many or a class when expanded.

TRBV7-9,NA,CASSSEGWAEAFF
TRBV29-1,many,CSVWEGNEQFF
TRBV20-1,few,CSARVLAGDNEQFF
TRBV12-3/TRBV12-4,NA,CASSLDLGKTGEPFF
TRBV27,few,CASSLYYGSDYEQYF
TRBV5-1,few,CASSLRGGGYTDTQYF
TRBV2,NA,CASNEADDSNQPQHF
TRBV7-8,NA,CASSSHRRLRAGTKNIQYF
TRBV28,NA,CASSQTSGRGDTQYF
TRBV4-1,NA,CASSQVYSQGGEQYF
TRBV7-9,NA,CASSPVRGGNTEAFF
TRBV28,NA,CASSFRVGTLAGYNEQFF
TRBV20-1,NA,CSAAEGPWHTDTQYF
TRBV7-9,NA,CASSPSGRGLVDEQFF